This T cell receptor beta chain was recorded in a study of T-cell memory formation after mild COVID-19 listed by TCRdb under 2021. Regarding the research as a whole: TCR sequence clusters from the two donors were found to be largely donor specific. In two donors, T-cell clones that expanded and contracted after mild COVID-19 were followed by sequencing TCRalpha and TCRbeta repertoires longitudinally. The cohort was made up of two young adult volunteers, one female and one male, who were previously healthy.

The run used an Illumina NovaSeq 6000. TCRalpha and TCRbeta cDNA libraries were built by 5'RACE with constant-segment primers, adding sample barcodes and unique molecular identifiers. RNA was extracted from every sample with Trizol reagent. Libraries were amplified in two PCR steps, with a second sample barcode and Illumina TruSeq adapters added in the second step. Sequencing of the libraries was done on an Illumina NovaSeq, producing 2 x 150 bp paired-end reads. Processing in the source paper ran as follows. Reads were demultiplexed and collapsed into UMI-guided consensus sequences with migec v1.2.7. Using mixcr v2.1.11, UMI consensuses were aligned to TRA and TRB V and J templates and then assembled into clonotypes. Expanded or contracted clonotypes were those called significant by both edgeR and NoisET, with noise models trained on biological replicates. For edgeR calls, the cutoffs were a false discovery rate-adjusted p below 0.01 and a log2 fold-change threshold of 1. PCA with hierarchical clustering of max-normalized trajectories of the 1000 most abundant clonotypes was used as exploratory dynamics analysis. Separately sequenced CD4+ and CD8+ repertoires were used to assign a CD4 or CD8 phenotype to each responding clone. TCRdb reprocessed the public reads (quality trimming at Q25 with fastp, clone calling with MiXCR) and kept in-frame beta chains. When rows share a CDR3 protein, they turn into one entry using the most common DNA and genes. V and J calls and clone size were set by TCRdb, not the authors. A total of some 150,000 distinct CDR3 sequences appear in this sample, 11% to 15% of them only once. About 29% of the sample comes from the top ten.

Ficoll-Paque density gradient centrifugation was the method used to isolate PBMCs. The paper's findings and limits, for the study overall: Whether the second-wave clones peaking on day 37 were SARS-CoV-2 specific was not confirmed. From day 15 to 85, contracting clones showed balanced CD4/CD8 phenotypes, whereas a second wave of clones that expanded from day 15 to 37 leaned towards CD4+. Contracting CD4+ clones appeared mostly in the CM and EM memory subsets, whereas CD8+ clones were enriched in EMRA. Some responding clones were found in pre-infection memory, which suggests that pre-existing cross-reactive memory T cells took part in the SARS-CoV-2 response. The study included only a couple of mild cases, and larger cohorts that include severe cases with pre-infection samples were judged to be necessary.

This clonotype was observed a handful of times. Its binding antigen is unknown. It has no much larger one-base neighbor in the sample; base qualities were not kept. CDR1 and CDR2 are drawn from the germline V gene: SGHVS, FQNEAQ. Germline trimming amounts to 8 bases on V and 2 bases on J, with 12 as the count of junction bases outside the gene matches. The CDR3 numbers 16 residues from cysteine through phenylalanine. The retained sequence is limited to the CDR3, 48 bases, with the frame set at the first base. Material: PBMCs or a T cell subset sorted from them (not recorded which). The chain couples TRBV7-8 to TRBJ2-1; 7 central bases correspond to TRBD2. The receptor was derived from an adult woman who had mild COVID-19 (a few samples of this study predate the infection). The sample titles of this study are shuffled in the database, so cell type and time point are left out; the donor was told from shared clones. The nucleotide sequence reads as follows: TGTGCCAGCGGGGGAGGGCCAAGAAGGGCCTACAATGAGCAGTTCTTC. Its protein is CASGGGPRRAYNEQFF.